This entry describes one T cell receptor (beta chain). TCRdb keeps only in-frame clones here, not all; method: immunoSEQ multiplex PCR. Counted here are tens of thousands of clones, around 79% occurring once; the ten biggest clones make up roughly 7.5%. These data belong to a study of radiotherapy plus CTLA-4 blockade in lung cancer. V dropped 8 bases and J dropped 0; count of bases not matched to a gene: 16. From germline, CDR1 is ENHRY and CDR2 SYGVKD. This CDR3 is 20 amino acids long. The sample in question was peripheral blood, obtained from a patient treated with radiotherapy plus ipilimumab. The V call is TRBV10-3, the J call TRBJ2-6; the match to TRBD1 covers 10 bases. This sequence was found in a human donor with non-small cell lung cancer who had stable disease on radiotherapy plus ipilimumab. This CDR3 is CAIGRFSEGQGTSGANVLTF. Written as DNA, the CDR3 is TGTGCCATCGGGAGATTTAGTGAGGGACAGGGGACCTCTGGGGCCAACGTCCTGACTTTC.